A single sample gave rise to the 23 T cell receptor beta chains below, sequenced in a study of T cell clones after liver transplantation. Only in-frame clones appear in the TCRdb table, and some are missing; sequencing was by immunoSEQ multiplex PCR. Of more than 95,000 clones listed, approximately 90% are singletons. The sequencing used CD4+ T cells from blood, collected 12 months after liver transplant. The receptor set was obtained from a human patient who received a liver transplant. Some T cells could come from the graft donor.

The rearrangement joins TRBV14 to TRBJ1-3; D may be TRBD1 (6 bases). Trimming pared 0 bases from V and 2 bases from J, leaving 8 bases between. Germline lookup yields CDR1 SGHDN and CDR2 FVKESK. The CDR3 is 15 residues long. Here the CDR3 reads CASSQDPGAGNTIYF. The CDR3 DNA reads TGTGCCAGCAGCCAAGATCCAGGGGCTGGAAACACCATATATTTT.

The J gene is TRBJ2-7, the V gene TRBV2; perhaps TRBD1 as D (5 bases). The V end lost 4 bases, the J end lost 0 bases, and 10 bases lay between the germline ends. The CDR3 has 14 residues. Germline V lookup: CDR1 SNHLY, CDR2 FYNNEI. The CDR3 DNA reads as TGTGCCAGCAGTGTCAGGGTAGGCTCCTACGAGCAGTACTTC. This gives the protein CASSVRVGSYEQYF.

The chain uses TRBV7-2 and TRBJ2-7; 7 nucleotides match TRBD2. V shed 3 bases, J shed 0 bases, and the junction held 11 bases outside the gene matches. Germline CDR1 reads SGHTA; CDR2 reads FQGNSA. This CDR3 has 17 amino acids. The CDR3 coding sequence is TGTGCCAGCAGCTTGGTCATAGCGGGTGCTACCTCCTACGAGCAGTACTTC. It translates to CASSLVIAGATSYEQYF.

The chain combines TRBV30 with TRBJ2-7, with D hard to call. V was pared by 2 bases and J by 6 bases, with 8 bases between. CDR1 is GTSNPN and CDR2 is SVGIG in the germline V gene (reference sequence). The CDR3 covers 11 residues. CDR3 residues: CAWSRISEQYF. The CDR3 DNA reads TGTGCCTGGAGTAGGATCTCCGAGCAGTACTTC.

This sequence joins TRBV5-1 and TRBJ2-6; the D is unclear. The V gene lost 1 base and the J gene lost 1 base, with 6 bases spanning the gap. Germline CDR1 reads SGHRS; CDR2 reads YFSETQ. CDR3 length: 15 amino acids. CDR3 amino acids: CASSLSPSGANVLTF. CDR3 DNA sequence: TGCGCCAGCAGCTTGAGTCCGTCTGGGGCCAACGTCCTGACTTTC.

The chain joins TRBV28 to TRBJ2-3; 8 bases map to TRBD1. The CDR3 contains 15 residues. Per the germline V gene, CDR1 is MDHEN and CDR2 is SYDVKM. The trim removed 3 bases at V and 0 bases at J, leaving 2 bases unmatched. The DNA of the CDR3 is TGTGCCAGCAGTTTCGACAGGGGAAGCACAGATACGCAGTATTTT. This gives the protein CASSFDRGSTDTQYF.

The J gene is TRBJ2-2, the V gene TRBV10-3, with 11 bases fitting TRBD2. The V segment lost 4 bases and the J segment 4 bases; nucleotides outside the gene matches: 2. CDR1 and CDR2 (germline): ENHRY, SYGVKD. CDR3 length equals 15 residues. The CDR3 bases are TGTGCCATCAGTGGCACTAGCGGGGGCACCGGGGAGCTGTTTTTT. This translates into CAISGTSGGTGELFF.

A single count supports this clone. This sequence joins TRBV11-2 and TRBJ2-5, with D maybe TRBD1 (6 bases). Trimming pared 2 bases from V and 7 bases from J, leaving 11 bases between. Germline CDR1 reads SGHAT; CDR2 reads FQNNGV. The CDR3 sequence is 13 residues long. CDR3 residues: CASSLSGAGTQYF. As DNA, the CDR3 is TGTGCCAGCAGCTTATCAGGGGCGGGGACCCAGTACTTC.

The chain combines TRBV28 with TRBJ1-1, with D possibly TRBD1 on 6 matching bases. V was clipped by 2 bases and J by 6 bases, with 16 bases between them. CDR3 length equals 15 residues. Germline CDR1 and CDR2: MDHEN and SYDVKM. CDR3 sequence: CASSLLIGGLSEAFF. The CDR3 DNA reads TGTGCCAGCAGTTTACTTATTGGGGGGCTGTCTGAAGCTTTCTTT.

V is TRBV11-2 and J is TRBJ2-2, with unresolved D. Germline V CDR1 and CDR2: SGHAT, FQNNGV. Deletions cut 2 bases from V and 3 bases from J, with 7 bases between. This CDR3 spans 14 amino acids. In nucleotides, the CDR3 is TGTGCCAGCAGCTTACCGGTCGACACCGGGGAGCTGTTTTTT. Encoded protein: CASSLPVDTGELFF.

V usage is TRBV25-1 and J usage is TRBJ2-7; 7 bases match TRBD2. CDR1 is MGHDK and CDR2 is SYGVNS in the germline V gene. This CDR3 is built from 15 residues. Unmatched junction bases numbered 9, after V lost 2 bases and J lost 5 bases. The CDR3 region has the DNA TGTGCCAGCAGTGAAGGGGTAGGACTAGGGAACGAGCAGTACTTC. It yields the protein CASSEGVGLGNEQYF.

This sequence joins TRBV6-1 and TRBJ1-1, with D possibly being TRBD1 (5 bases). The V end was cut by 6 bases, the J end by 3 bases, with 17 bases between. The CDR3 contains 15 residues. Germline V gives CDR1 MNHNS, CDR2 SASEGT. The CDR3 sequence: CASRGQPRGDTEAFF. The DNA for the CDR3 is TGTGCCAGCAGAGGGCAGCCCCGAGGGGACACTGAAGCTTTCTTT.

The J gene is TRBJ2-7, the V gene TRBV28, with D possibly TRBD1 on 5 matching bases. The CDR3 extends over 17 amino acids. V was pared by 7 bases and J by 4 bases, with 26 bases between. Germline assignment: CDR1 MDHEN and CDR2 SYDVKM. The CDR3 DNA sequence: TGTGCCAGCAACACTCCCTCAGACAGTTACTACTCTTACGAGCAGTACTTC. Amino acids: CASNTPSDSYYSYEQYF.

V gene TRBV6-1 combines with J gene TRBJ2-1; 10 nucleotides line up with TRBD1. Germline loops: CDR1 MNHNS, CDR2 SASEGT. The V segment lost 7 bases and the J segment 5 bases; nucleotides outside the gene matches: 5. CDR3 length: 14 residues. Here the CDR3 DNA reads TGTGCCAGCACCGCGACAGGGGGCCACAATGAGCAGTTCTTC. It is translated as CASTATGGHNEQFF.

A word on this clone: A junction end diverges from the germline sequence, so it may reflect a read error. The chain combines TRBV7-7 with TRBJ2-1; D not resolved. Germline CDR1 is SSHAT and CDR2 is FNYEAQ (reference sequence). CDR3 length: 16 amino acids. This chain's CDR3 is CASSLTSGVSYNEQFF. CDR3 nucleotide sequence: TGTGCTAGCAGCTTGACAAGTGGTGTGTCCTACAATGAGCAGTTCTTC.

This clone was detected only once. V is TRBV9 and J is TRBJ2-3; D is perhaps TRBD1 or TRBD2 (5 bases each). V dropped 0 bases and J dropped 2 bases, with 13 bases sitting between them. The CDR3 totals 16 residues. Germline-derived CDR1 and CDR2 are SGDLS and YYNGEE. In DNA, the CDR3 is TGTGCCAGCAGCGTAGGTTCTTGGGGGACCACAGATACGCAGTATTTT. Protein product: CASSVGSWGTTDTQYF.

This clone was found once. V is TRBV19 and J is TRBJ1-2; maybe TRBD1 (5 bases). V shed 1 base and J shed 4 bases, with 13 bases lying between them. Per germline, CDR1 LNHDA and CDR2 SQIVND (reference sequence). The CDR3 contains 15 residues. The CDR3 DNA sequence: TGTGCCAGTAGTATAGCTCCTGACAGAGCCTATGGCTACACCTTC. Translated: CASSIAPDRAYGYTF.

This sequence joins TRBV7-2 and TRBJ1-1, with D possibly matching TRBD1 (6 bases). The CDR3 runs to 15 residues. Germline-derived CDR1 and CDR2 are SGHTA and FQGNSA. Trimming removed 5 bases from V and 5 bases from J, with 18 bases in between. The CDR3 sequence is CASSNLVGARTEAFF. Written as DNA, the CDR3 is TGTGCCAGCAGCAACCTAGTGGGGGCGCGGACTGAAGCTTTCTTT. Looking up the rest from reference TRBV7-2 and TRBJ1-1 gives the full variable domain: GAGVSQSPSNKVTEKGKDVELRCDPISGHTALYWYRQSLGQGLEFLIYFQGNSAPDKSGLPSDRFSAERTGGSVSTLTIQRTQQEDSAVYLCASSNLVGARTEAFFGQGTRLTVV.

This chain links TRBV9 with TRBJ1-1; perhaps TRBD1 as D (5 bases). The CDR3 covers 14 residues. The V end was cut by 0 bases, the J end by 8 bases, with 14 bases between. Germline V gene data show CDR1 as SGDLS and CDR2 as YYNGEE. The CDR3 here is CASSVAGGFGEAFF. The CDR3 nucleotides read TGTGCCAGCAGCGTAGCTGGGGGGTTCGGGGAAGCTTTCTTT.

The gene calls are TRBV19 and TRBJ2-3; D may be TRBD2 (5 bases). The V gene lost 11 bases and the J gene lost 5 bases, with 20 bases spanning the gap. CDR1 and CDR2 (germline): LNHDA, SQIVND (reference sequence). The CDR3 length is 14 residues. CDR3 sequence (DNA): TGTGCCGGATCCAGCGCCGGCGCGGGAGATACGCAGTATTTT. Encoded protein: CAGSSAGAGDTQYF.

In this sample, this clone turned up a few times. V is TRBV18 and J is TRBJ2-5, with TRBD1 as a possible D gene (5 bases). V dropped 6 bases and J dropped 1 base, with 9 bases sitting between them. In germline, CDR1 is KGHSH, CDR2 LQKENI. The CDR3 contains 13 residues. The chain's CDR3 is CASSVRVQETQYF. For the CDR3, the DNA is TGTGCCAGCTCGGTCAGGGTCCAAGAGACCCAGTACTTC.

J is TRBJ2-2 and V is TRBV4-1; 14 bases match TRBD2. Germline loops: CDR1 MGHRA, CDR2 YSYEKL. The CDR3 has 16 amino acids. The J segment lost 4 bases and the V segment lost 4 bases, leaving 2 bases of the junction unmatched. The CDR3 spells CASSPTSGRATGELFF. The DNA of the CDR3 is TGCGCCAGCAGCCCGACTAGCGGGAGGGCCACCGGGGAGCTGTTTTTT.

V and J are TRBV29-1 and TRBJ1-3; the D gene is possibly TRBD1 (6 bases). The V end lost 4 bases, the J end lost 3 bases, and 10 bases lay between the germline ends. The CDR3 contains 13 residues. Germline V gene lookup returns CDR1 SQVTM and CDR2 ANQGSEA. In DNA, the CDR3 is TGCAGCGTTGGAGGGGGGATTGGAAACACCATATATTTT. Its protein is CSVGGGIGNTIYF.